The 3 T cell receptor beta chains below were found in one sample sequenced in a study of blood T cell repertoires in COVID-19 (dated by TCRdb to 2018 to 2020). Library generation was performed with the immunoSEQ multiplex PCR assay. In its TCRdb copy, this immuneACCESS table keeps in-frame sequences only and misses some clones. Where compared with another copy, unresolved V genes explain less than half of these, and the others have no known cause. The sample profile shows 150,000 or so clones; more than 75% of them were found once. The top ten hold approximately 16% of the sample. The sequencing sample was made of peripheral blood. These receptor sequences come from a human donor with acute or convalescent COVID-19. The donor label of this sample is uncertain.

V is TRBV5-4 and J is TRBJ1-2; the match to TRBD1 covers 7 bases. This CDR3 contains 13 residues. CDR1 is SGHNT and CDR2 is YYREEE in the germline V gene (reference sequence). With V trimmed by 5 bases and J by 7 bases, 8 bases remained unmatched. CDR3: CASRQDRSSGYTF. The CDR3 bases are TGTGCCAGCAGACAGGACAGGAGCTCTGGCTACACCTTC.

The count of this clone is one. The gene calls are TRBV10-3 and TRBJ2-2, with TRBD1 identical over 9 bases. This CDR3 has 14 residues. CDR1 is ENHRY and CDR2 is SYGVKD in the germline V gene. The trim removed 6 bases at V and 4 bases at J, leaving 3 bases unmatched. This CDR3 is CAIRPGQGTGELFF. CDR3 bases: TGTGCCATCAGACCGGGACAGGGCACCGGGGAGCTGTTTTTT.

The V and J genes are TRBV19 and TRBJ1-2; D is possibly TRBD1 (6 bases). The V gene's germline CDR1 is LNHDA and CDR2 SQIVND (reference sequence). V was shortened by 6 bases and J by 4 bases, with 18 bases between the two germline ends. The CDR3 sequence is 15 residues long. The CDR3, as DNA: TGTGCCAGTAGGGACGGAGCGGGGGGCGCCTATGGCTACACCTTC. This sequence encodes CASRDGAGGAYGYTF. Drawing the rest from reference TRBV19 and TRBJ1-2, the complete variable domain is DGGITQSPKYLFRKEGQNVTLSCEQNLNHDAMYWYRQDPGQGLRLIYYSQIVNDFQKGDIAEGYSVSREKKESFPLTVTSAQKNPTAFYLCASRDGAGGAYGYTFGSGTRLTVV.